This T cell receptor (beta chain) is from a study of CD8 T cells in ankylosing spondylitis (dated by TCRdb to about 2017). In terms of the full investigation: The study profiled T cell receptor beta repertoires in healthy donors and ankylosing spondylitis patients to find disease-linked TCR variants. The full study cohort comprised about 24 ankylosing spondylitis patients and roughly 110 healthy donors. Peripheral blood was sampled, and synovial fluid was additionally collected from ankylosing spondylitis patients. Overall results and qualifications from the work: Some motif variants had previously been reported in the synovial fluid and blood of reactive arthritis patients, which suggests shared mechanisms of disease initiation. The disease-linked clones were reported as significantly enriched in matched synovial fluid samples from ankylosing spondylitis patients. Blood from ankylosing spondylitis patients appeared to be characterized by a TCR beta motif composed of 7 to 9 highly homologous amino acid variants. In peripheral blood, the disease-linked clones were found at relatively low frequencies and had a CD8+ phenotype.

The CDR3 sequence holds 14 residues, the cysteine and phenylalanine included. Only CDR3 DNA is held: 42 bases, read in frame from base 1. CDR1 and CDR2, looked up from the germline V gene, are SGHRS and YFSETQ. Relative to germline, V is 0 bases shorter and J is 10 bases shorter, with 14 bases between their ends. The listed sequencing device is Illumina HiSeq 2500. Quantitative 5'-RACE with molecular barcodes was used to prepare TCR beta libraries. The paper's processing steps were these. To identify disease-linked TCR variants, a new computational method was used, one built on a probabilistic model of VDJ rearrangement. Using fastp at Q25 and MiXCR, TCRdb reprocessed the public reads and kept productive beta chains. When rows share a CDR3 protein, they turn into one entry using the most common DNA and genes. TCRdb, rather than the study authors, made the V and J calls. For this sample there are roughly 470,000 distinct CDR3 sequences; roughly 26% appear just once. The top ten constitute about 0.9% of the sample.

In this sample, this clonotype turned up a few times. Its target antigen remains unknown. No base qualities exist here, and no much larger clone lies one base off it. Material for sequencing was blood, either unsorted or a sorted T cell fraction (not recorded which). The receptor's source is a male donor with ankylosing spondylitis. The rearranged segments are TRBV5-1 and TRBJ2-1; TRBD2 is a weak D gene call, 5 bases matching. The DNA is TGCGCCAGCAGCTTGGTCGGGCTTCGAGGGGAGCAGTTCTTC. Its protein is CASSLVGLRGEQFF.